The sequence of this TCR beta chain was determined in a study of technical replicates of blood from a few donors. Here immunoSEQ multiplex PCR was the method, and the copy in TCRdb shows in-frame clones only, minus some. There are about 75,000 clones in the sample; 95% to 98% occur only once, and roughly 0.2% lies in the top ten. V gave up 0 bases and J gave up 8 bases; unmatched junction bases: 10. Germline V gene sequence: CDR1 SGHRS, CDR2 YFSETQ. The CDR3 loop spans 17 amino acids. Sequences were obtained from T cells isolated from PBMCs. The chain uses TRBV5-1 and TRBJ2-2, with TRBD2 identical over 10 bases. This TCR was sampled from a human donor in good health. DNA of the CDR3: TGCGCCAGCAGCTTGGCCGGTAGCGGGAGGCCGCCTGGGGAGCTGTTTTTT. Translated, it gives CASSLAGSGRPPGELFF.